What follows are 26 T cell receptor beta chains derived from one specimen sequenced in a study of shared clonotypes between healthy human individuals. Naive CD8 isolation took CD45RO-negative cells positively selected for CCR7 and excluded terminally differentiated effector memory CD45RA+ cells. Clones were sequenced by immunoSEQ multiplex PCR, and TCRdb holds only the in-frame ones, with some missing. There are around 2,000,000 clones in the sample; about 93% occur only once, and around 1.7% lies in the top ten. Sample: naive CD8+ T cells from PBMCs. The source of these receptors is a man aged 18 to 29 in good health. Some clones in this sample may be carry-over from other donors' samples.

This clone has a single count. CDR3 region: CATSPPTDSGNTIYF. The CDR3, as DNA: TGTGCCACCAGCCCCCCGACAGACTCTGGAAACACCATATATTTT. The rearrangement links TRBV15 to TRBJ1-3; possible D gene TRBD1, 5 bases. This CDR3 comprises 15 residues. Germline CDR1 LNHNV, CDR2 YYDKDF (reference sequence). Trimming left V 5 bases short and J 0 bases short, with 11 bases between. The whole variable domain, remainder taken from reference TRBV15 and TRBJ1-3, is DAMVIQNPRYQVTQFGKPVTLSCSQTLNHNVMYWYQQKSSQAPKLLFHYYDKDFNNEADTPDNFQSRRPNTSFCFLDIRSPGLGDTAMYLCATSPPTDSGNTIYFGEGSWLTVV.

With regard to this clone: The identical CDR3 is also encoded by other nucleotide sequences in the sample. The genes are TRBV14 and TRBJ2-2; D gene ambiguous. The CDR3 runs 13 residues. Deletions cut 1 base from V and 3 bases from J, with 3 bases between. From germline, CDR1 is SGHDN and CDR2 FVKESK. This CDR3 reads CASSQAYTGELFF. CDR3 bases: TGTGCCAGCAGCCAAGCTTACACCGGGGAGCTGTTTTTT. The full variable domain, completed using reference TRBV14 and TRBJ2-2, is EAGVTQFPSHSVIEKGQTVTLRCDPISGHDNLYWYRRVMGKEIKFLLHFVKESKQDESGMPNNRFLAERTGGTYSTLKVQPAELEDSGVYFCASSQAYTGELFFGEGSRLTVL.

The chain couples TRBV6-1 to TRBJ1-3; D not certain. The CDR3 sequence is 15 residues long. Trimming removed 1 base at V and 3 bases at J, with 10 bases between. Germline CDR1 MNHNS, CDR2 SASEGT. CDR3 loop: CASSEGLSYGNTIYF. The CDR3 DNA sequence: TGTGCCAGCAGTGAAGGACTAAGTTATGGAAACACCATATATTTT.

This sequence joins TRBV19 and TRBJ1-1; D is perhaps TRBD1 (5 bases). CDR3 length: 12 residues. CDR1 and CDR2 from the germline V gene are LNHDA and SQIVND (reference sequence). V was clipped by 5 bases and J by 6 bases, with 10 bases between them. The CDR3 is CASSWRGAEAFF. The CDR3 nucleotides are TGTGCCAGTAGTTGGAGGGGCGCTGAAGCTTTCTTT.

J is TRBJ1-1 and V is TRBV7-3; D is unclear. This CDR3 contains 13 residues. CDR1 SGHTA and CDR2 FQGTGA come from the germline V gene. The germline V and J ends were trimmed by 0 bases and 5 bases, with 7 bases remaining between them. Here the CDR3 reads CASSLTGITEAFF. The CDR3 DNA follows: TGTGCCAGCAGCTTAACGGGGATTACTGAAGCTTTCTTT. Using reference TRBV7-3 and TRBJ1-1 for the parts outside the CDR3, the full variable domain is GAGVSQTPSNKVTEKGKYVELRCDPISGHTALYWYRQSLGQGPEFLIYFQGTGAADDSGLPNDRFFAVRPEGSVSTLKIQRTERGDSAVYLCASSLTGITEAFFGQGTRLTVV.

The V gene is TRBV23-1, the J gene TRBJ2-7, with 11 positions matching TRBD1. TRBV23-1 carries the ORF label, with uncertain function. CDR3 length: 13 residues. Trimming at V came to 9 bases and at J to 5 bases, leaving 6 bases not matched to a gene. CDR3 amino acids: CARGGQGANEQYF. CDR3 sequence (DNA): TGCGCCAGGGGAGGACAGGGGGCAAACGAGCAGTACTTC.

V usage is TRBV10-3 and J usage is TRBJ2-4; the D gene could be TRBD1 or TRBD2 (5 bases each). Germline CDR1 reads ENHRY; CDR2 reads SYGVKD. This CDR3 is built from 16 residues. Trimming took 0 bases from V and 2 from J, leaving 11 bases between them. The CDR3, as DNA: TGTGCCATCAGTGAGTCGGGGGTGGGGACCAAAAACATTCAGTACTTC. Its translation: CAISESGVGTKNIQYF.

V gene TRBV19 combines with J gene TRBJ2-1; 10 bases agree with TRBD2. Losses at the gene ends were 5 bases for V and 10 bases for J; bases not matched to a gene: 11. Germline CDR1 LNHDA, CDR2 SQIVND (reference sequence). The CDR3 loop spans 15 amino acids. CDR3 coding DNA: TGTGCCAGTAGTGTCCTTCGTCGAGCGGGAGGGGAGCAGTTCTTC. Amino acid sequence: CASSVLRRAGGEQFF.

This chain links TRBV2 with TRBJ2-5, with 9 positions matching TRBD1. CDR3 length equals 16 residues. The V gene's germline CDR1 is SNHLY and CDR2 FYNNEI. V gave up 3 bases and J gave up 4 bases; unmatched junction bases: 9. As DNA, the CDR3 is TGTGCCAGCAGTGACGCTTGGGACAGGGATCGAGAGACCCAGTACTTC. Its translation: CASSDAWDRDRETQYF.

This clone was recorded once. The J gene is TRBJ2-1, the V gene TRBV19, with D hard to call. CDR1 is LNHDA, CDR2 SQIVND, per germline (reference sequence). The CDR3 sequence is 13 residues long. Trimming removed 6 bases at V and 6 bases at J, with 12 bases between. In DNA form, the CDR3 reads TGTGCCAGTAGCCCCTTCGGTAGCAATGAGCAGTTCTTC. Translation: CASSPFGSNEQFF.

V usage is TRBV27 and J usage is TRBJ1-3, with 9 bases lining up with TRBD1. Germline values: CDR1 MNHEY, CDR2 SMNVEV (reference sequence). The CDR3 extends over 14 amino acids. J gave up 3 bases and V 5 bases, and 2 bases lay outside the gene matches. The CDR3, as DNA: TGTGCCAGCAGTGACAGGGGGTTTGGAAACACCATATATTTT. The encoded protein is CASSDRGFGNTIYF.

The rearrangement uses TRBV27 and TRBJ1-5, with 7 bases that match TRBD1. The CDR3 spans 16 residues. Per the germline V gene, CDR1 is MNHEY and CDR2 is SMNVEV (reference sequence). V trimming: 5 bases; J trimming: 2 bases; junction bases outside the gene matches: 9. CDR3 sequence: CASSRTTGWGNQPQHF. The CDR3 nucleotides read TGTGCCAGCAGTCGGACGACAGGGTGGGGCAATCAGCCCCAGCATTTT.

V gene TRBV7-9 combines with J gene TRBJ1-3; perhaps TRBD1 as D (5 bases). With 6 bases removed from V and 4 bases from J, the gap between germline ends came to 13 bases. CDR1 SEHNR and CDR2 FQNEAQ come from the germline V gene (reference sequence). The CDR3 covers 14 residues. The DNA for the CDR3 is TGTGCCAGCAGTTTCGTGGGGCTAGGAAACACCATATATTTT. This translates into CASSFVGLGNTIYF.

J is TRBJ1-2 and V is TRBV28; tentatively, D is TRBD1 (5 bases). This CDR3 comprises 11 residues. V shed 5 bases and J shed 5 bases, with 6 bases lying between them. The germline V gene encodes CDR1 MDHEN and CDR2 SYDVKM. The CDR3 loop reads CASSAGYGYTF. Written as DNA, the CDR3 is TGTGCCAGCAGTGCAGGGTATGGCTACACCTTC.

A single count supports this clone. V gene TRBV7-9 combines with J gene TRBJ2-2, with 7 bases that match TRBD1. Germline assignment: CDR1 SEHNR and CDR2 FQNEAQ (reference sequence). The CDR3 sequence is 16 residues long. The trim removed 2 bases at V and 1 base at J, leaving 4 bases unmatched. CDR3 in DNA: TGTGCCAGCAGCTTAAGGGGGCATCAGAACACCGGGGAGCTGTTTTTT. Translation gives CASSLRGHQNTGELFF.

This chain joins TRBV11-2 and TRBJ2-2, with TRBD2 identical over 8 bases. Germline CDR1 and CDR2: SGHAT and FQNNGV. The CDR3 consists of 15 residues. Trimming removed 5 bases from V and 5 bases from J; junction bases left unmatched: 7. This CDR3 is CASSPSGSGTGELFF. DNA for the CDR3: TGTGCCAGCAGCCCAAGCGGGAGCGGGACCGGGGAGCTGTTTTTT.

This chain's CDR3 is CASIPTRDRGQKGNQPQHF. The CDR3 DNA is TGTGCCAGCATCCCGACCCGGGACAGGGGGCAAAAGGGCAATCAGCCCCAGCATTTT. The chain uses TRBV28 and TRBJ1-5; TRBD1 agrees at 12 bases. The length of the CDR3 is 19 residues. Unmatched junction bases numbered 15, after V lost 7 bases and J lost 2 bases. From germline, CDR1 is MDHEN and CDR2 SYDVKM.

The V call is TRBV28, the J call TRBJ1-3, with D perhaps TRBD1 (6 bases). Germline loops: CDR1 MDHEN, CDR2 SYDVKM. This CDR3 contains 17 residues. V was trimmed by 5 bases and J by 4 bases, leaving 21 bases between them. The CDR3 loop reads CASSPWRGVRKGNTIYF. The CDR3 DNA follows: TGTGCCAGCAGTCCCTGGAGGGGGGTGAGGAAAGGAAACACCATATATTTT. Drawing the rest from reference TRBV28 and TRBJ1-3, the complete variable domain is DVKVTQSSRYLVKRTGEKVFLECVQDMDHENMFWYRQDPGLGLRLIYFSYDVKMKEKGDIPEGYSVSREKKERFSLILESASTNQTSMYLCASSPWRGVRKGNTIYFGEGSWLTVV.

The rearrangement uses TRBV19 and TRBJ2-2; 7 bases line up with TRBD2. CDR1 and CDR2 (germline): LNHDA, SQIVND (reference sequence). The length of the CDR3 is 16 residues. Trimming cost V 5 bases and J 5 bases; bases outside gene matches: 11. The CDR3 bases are TGTGCCAGTAGTCCTATCCCCGGGGGGAGAACCGGGGAGCTGTTTTTT. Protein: CASSPIPGGRTGELFF.

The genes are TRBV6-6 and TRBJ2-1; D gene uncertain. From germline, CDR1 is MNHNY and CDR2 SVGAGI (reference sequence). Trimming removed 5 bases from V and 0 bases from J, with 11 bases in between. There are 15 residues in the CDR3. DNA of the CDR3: TGTGCCAGCAGTCTCGCTAGGATCTCCTACAATGAGCAGTTCTTC. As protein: CASSLARISYNEQFF.

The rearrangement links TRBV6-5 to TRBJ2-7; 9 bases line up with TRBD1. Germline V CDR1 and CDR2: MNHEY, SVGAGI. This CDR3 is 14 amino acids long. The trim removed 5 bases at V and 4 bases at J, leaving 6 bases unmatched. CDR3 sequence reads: CASSVLQGAYEQYF. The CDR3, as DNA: TGTGCCAGCAGTGTCCTACAGGGGGCATACGAGCAGTACTTC.

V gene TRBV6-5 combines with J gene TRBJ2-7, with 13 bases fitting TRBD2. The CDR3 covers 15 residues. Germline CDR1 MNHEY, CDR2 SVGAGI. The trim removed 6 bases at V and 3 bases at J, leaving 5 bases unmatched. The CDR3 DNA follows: TGTGCCAGCAGCACTACTAGCGGGAGGGACTACGAGCAGTACTTC. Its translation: CASSTTSGRDYEQYF.

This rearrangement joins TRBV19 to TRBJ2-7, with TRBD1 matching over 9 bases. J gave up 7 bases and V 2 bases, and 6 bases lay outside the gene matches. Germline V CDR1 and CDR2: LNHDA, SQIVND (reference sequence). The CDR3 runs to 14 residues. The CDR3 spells CASSIRTGVWEQYF. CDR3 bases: TGTGCCAGTAGTATACGGACAGGGGTGTGGGAGCAGTACTTC.

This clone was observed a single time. CDR3 amino acids: CASIGTSTDTQYF. The CDR3 DNA follows: TGTGCCAGTATCGGCACTAGCACAGATACGCAGTATTTT. The chain uses TRBV28 and TRBJ2-3; D remains unclear. Germline V gene lookup returns CDR1 MDHEN and CDR2 SYDVKM. This CDR3 is 13 amino acids long. The V end lost 9 bases, the J end lost 0 bases, and 10 bases lay between the germline ends.

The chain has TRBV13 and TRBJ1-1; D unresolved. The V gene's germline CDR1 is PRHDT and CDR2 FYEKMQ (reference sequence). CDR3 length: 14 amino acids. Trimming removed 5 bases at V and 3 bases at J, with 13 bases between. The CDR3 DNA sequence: TGTGCCAGCAGCCAGCTTGGTGTGGACACTGAAGCTTTCTTT. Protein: CASSQLGVDTEAFF.

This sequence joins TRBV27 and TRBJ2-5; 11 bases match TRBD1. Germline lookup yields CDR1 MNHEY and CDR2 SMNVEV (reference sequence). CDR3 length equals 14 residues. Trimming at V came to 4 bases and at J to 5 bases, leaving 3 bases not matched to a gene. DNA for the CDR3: TGTGCCAGCAGTTGGACAGGGGGCAGTGAGACCCAGTACTTC. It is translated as CASSWTGGSETQYF.